This T cell receptor (beta chain) derives from a study of Graves' ophthalmopathy and Graves' hyperthyroidism. Study information: The authors defined stable hyperthyroidism as no ophthalmopathy within 18 months of follow-up.

This clonotype came up a few times. This may arise from a read error, as a much more abundant clone is one base away. Transcripts of RNA were the source for amplifying TCR beta CDR3 regions. HTBI-primed first-round RT-PCR preceded second-round multiplex PCR. In TCRdb, the multiplex PCR reads were re-called with MiXCR into one record per CDR3 protein. The sample has a few hundred thousand distinct CDR3 sequences; 39% are singletons. The CDR3 extends over 14 amino acids. Germline V gene lookup returns CDR1 SGHKS and CDR2 YYEKEE (reference sequence). The source is an adult man with Graves' hyperthyroidism. Sequenced material: peripheral blood or thyroid tissue (not recorded which). The chain employs TRBV5-5 and TRBJ1-2; D is ambiguous. The CDR3 here is CASSTGLPNYGYAF. CDR3 coding DNA: TGTGCCAGCAGTACGGGCCTCCCTAACTATGGCTACGCCTTC.